This TCR beta chain was captured by sequencing in a study of T cells after yellow fever vaccination. As for the study in general: SMART-Seq v4 Ultra Low Input served to prepare low-cell-number fractions. Findings and limits, study-wide: The presence of abundant clonotypes contaminating from the bulk population was possible in FACS-sorted repertoires. A minor fraction of clonotypes spanned both CD4 and CD8 compartments.

About this clonotype itself: What it binds is not known.

Per germline, CDR1 KGHDR and CDR2 SFDVKD. The CDR3 has 12 amino acids. Trimming shortened V by 2 bases and J by 3 bases, and 2 bases separated the two germline ends. Universal primer sites and UMIs were introduced during 5'RACE template-switching synthesis of TCR cDNA. TCRdb re-derived calls from the 5' RACE reads in MiXCR, one entry per CDR3 protein. This sample has some 400,000 distinct CDR3 sequences, with approximately 18% found just once. This chain joins TRBV24-1 and TRBJ2-3; no definite D call. The origin of this receptor is a man aged 18 to 30 who received the YFV17D yellow fever vaccine. This sample comprised PBMCs, obtained before the yellow fever booster vaccination. The CDR3: CATSDSTDTQYF. CDR3 in DNA: TGTGCCACCAGTGATTCGACAGATACGCAGTATTTT.